These T cell receptor beta chains were read from a single sample in a study of CD8+ T cells in alopecia areata. The table came from immunoSEQ multiplex PCR; TCRdb's copy has only in-frame clones and leaves some out. The sample consists of about 150,000 clones, about 53% of them appearing once. This material consisted of CD8+ T cells sorted from blood, taken at week 0. These receptors were obtained from a human donor with alopecia areata. The CDR3 runs from the conserved cysteine through the conserved F or W.

>TRBJ1-5|TRBV30
CAWNTPGQPQHF
>TRBJ1-4|TRBV27
CASSLVRNEKLFF
>TRBJ2-1|TRBV9
CASSRRQSYNEQFF
>TRBJ2-4|TRBV30
CAWSEEGYIQYF
>TRBJ2-2|TRBV5-1
CASGPKTGTFTGELFF
>TRBJ1-1|TRBV7-8
CASSPRTEGNTEAFF
>TRBJ2-5|TRBV29-1
CSVLQGGPRETQYF
>TRBJ1-1|TRBV4-3
CASSQDWTGSTEAFF
>TRBJ2-1|TRBV7-8
CASSSPHGGLPLEGEQFF
>TRBJ2-1|TRBV7-2
CASSFLRDSSYNEQFF
>TRBJ1-1|TRBV11-2
CASSLVLDEAFF
>TRBJ2-7|TRBV18
CASSPDDTYEQYF
>TRBJ1-1|TRBV19
CASIPGRRNTEAFF
>TRBJ2-1|TRBV7-2
CASTTGRALYNEQFF
>TRBJ1-2|TRBV30
CAWSYRGRAGYTF
>TRBJ2-7|TRBV4-1
CASSGQGSYEQYF
>TRBJ2-2|TRBV13
CASSRTGGELFF
>TRBJ2-5|TRBV6-6
CASDERGGTKETQYF
>TRBJ1-2|TRBV29-1
CSVVHPGSPNYGYTF
>TRBJ1-4|TRBV7-9
CASSLATNEKLFF
>TRBJ1-4|TRBV30
CAWSVTWEKLFF
>TRBJ2-5|TRBV5-1
CASSLEGGLMETQYF
>TRBJ2-7|TRBV11-3
CASSLGTSKEQYF
>TRBJ2-7|TRBV2
CASRDLTGSLGYEQYF
>TRBJ2-7|TRBV10-3
CATYDSPYEQYF